Each of the 6 T cell receptor beta chains below was sequenced from the same sample in a study of cytomegalovirus exposure and HLA in healthy donors. TCRdb's copy holds only in-frame clones and misses some; the assay was immunoSEQ multiplex PCR. The repertoire has fewer than 200,000 clones, approximately 86% of them found once; the top ten carry less than 3.5%. Sequences were obtained from PBMCs. The source is a young man in good health and CMV-seropositive.

In the case of this clone: This sample also contains other DNA sequences that code for the same CDR3. The chain combines TRBV7-2 with TRBJ1-5; TRBD1 agrees at 8 bases. V shed 5 bases and J 5 bases; nucleotides not matched to a gene: 2. The CDR3 contains 13 residues. Looked up from germline, CDR1 is SGHTA and CDR2 is FQGNSA. CDR3: CASSLQGDQPQHF. CDR3 sequence (DNA): TGTGCCAGCAGCCTACAGGGGGATCAGCCCCAGCATTTT.

V usage is TRBV6-6 and J usage is TRBJ1-4; no definite D call. The ends were cut back, 6 bases at V and 7 bases at J, with 9 bases in the middle. The CDR3 covers 12 residues. The V gene's germline CDR1 is MNHNY and CDR2 SVGAGI (reference sequence). CDR3 in amino acids: CASSPLVEKLFF. The CDR3, as DNA: TGTGCCAGCAGCCCCCTCGTTGAAAAACTGTTTTTT.

The chain carries TRBV5-1 and TRBJ2-1; TRBD2 aligns across 11 bases. Germline V gene sequence: CDR1 SGHRS, CDR2 YFSETQ. Trimming cost V 4 bases and J 0 bases; bases outside gene matches: 12. The CDR3 covers 19 residues. The CDR3 here is CASSHPGLADISSYNEQFF. In DNA form, the CDR3 reads TGCGCCAGCAGCCATCCGGGACTAGCGGATATCAGCTCCTACAATGAGCAGTTCTTC.

V is TRBV7-3 and J is TRBJ2-7, with D tentatively TRBD2 (6 bases). Looked up from germline, CDR1 is SGHTA and CDR2 is FQGTGA. This CDR3 region has 16 residues. Trimming took 5 bases from V and 4 from J, leaving 21 bases between them. The CDR3 DNA sequence: TGTGCCAGCAGCCCCTCTCCCGGGACTGTACCTTACGAGCAGTACTTC. Translation gives CASSPSPGTVPYEQYF.

This sequence joins TRBV6-6 and TRBJ2-7; a possible D gene is TRBD2 (5 bases). Germline V gene data show CDR1 as MNHNY and CDR2 as SVGAGI (reference sequence). The CDR3 loop spans 13 amino acids. The V gene lost 4 bases and the J gene lost 1 base, with 8 bases spanning the gap. The CDR3 loop reads CASSFGLSYEQYF. The CDR3 nucleotides are TGTGCCAGCAGTTTCGGACTTTCCTACGAGCAGTACTTC.

This CDR3 reads CASSYGGGPVQETQYF. CDR3 DNA: TGTGCCAGCAGTTACGGAGGGGGCCCCGTACAAGAGACCCAGTACTTC. V usage is TRBV6-5 and J usage is TRBJ2-5; D is possibly TRBD1 (7 bases). V was pared by 2 bases and J by 2 bases, with 15 bases between. Germline CDR1 reads MNHEY; CDR2 reads SVGAGI. The CDR3 covers 16 residues.